A selection of T cell receptor beta chains follows, all from one sample in a study of T cell responses to AZD1222 COVID-19 vaccine. The assay was immunoSEQ multiplex PCR, and TCRdb's table has in-frame clones only and misses some. The profile shows more than 85,000 clones, less than 90% of them singletons. The specimen comprised peripheral blood, sampled on day 0 of AZD1222 vaccination. The receptors were gathered from an adult in good health. Each CDR3 is given with its conserved first and last residue. Fields, in order: J gene, V gene, D gene, clone size, CDR3 protein, CDR3 DNA. The D gene is left open where the match is weak. Only part of the rows carry a size: once, few, many, or a class if the clone is expanded.

>TRBJ2-2|TRBV14|-|-
CASSPGRNTGELFF
TGTGCCAGCAGCCCGGGACGGAACACCGGGGAGCTGTTTTTT
>TRBJ1-2|TRBV19|-|-
CASSIRNYGYTF
TGTGCCAGTAGTATCAGAAACTATGGCTACACCTTC
>TRBJ1-1|TRBV28|-|-
CASLPTVEWNTEAFF
TGTGCCAGCCTCCCCACGGTCGAATGGAACACTGAAGCTTTCTTT
>TRBJ1-4|TRBV7-2|-|-
CASSSYNEKLFF
TGTGCCAGCAGCTCCTATAATGAAAAACTGTTTTTT
>TRBJ2-5|TRBV4-1|-|-
CASSQGSGPQETQYF
TGCGCCAGCAGCCAAGGTTCCGGGCCGCAAGAGACCCAGTACTTC
>TRBJ2-5|TRBV19|TRBD2|-
CASSSPWREGETQYF
TGTGCCAGTAGTTCCCCCTGGCGGGAGGGAGAGACCCAGTACTTC
>TRBJ2-3|TRBV19|TRBD1|-
CASRDRESGSTDTQYF
TGTGCCAGTAGGGACAGGGAGAGCGGGTCCACAGATACGCAGTATTTT
>TRBJ1-2|TRBV9|-|-
CASTRYYGYTF
TGTGCCAGCACCAGATACTATGGCTACACCTTC
>TRBJ1-3|TRBV4-2|-|once
CASSQDRGEGNTIYF
TGTGCCAGCAGCCAAGATCGAGGGGAAGGAAACACCATATATTTT
>TRBJ2-7|TRBV9|-|-
CASSVGGGQGLYEQYF
TGTGCCAGCAGCGTAGGAGGAGGGCAGGGGCTTTACGAGCAGTACTTC
>TRBJ2-7|TRBV9|-|-
CASSVVGNLGDEQYF
TGTGCCAGCAGCGTAGTTGGGAACTTGGGGGACGAGCAGTACTTC
>TRBJ1-2|TRBV28|-|-
CASSSEQGAGYTF
TGTGCCAGCAGTTCAGAACAGGGAGCTGGCTACACCTTC
>TRBJ1-2|TRBV4-3|TRBD1|few
CASSQTTGGVGHYGYTF
TGCGCCAGCAGCCAGACAACAGGGGGCGTGGGTCACTATGGCTACACCTTC